The T cell receptor beta chain under discussion was sequenced for a study of OX40 agonist ivuxolimab in advanced cancers. Assay: immunoSEQ multiplex PCR; the TCRdb copy retains only in-frame clones and omits some. The sample includes about 150,000 clones, 90% to 95% seen only once; the top ten take just over 0.3%. The timepoints at which blood was sampled were baseline, cycle 4 day 1, and cycle 7 day 1. The CDR3 sequence is 15 residues long. Trimming took 8 bases from V and 1 from J; bases not matched to a gene: 9. CDR1 and CDR2 (germline): MNHEY, SMNVEV (reference sequence). Points on this clone: Its target is not known.

Points from the study as a whole: There was clonal expansion of CD4+ and CD8+ blood T cells by week 6 at 0.1 to 3.0 mg/kg.

The input for sequencing was CD4+ or CD8+ T cells sorted from blood, taken in a trial of the OX40 agonist ivuxolimab. The sequence derives from an adult with an advanced solid tumor such as melanoma, head and neck, liver or kidney cancer. The chain carries TRBV27 and TRBJ1-1; 8 positions agree with TRBD1. As DNA, the CDR3 is TGTGCCAGCTCCAAACTCCAGGGGGCGAACACTGAAGCTTTCTTT. It codes for CASSKLQGANTEAFF.